The rows below give T cell receptor beta chains drawn from one sample of a study of early T cells in non-severe SARS-CoV-2 infection. MiXCR, run by TCRdb on the 5' RACE reads, gives a single entry per CDR3 protein. The table lists about 110,000 distinct CDR3 sequences, around 10% of them singletons. Sequencing was performed on whole blood. The receptors shown here come from an adult who was a healthcare worker with PCR-confirmed SARS-CoV-2 infection or an uninfected control (not recorded which). Each CDR3 is given with its conserved first and last residue. The D gene is left open where the match is weak. The size entry is marked missing in some rows and otherwise reads once, few, many or a size class.

CASSRDQNSNQPQHF TGTGCCAGCAGCCGCGATCAGAATAGCAATCAGCCCCAGCATTTT TRBJ1-5 NA TRBV3-1 15 NA
CASKGVLFGTEAFF TGTGCCAGCAAGGGGGTCCTCTTTGGCACTGAAGCTTTCTTT TRBJ1-1 NA TRBV6-2/TRBV6-3 14 NA
CASSLGGSFYNEQFF TGTGCCAGCAGCTTGGGCGGGTCCTTCTACAATGAGCAGTTCTTC TRBJ2-1 few TRBV5-4 15 NA
CASSPPVKQGTKNIQYF TGTGCCAGCAGCCCTCCCGTAAAACAGGGAACCAAAAACATTCAGTACTTC TRBJ2-4 NA TRBV5-6 17 NA
CASSSYRLAEYEQYF TGTGCCAGCAGTTCTTACCGACTAGCGGAGTACGAGCAGTACTTC TRBJ2-7 NA TRBV28 15 TRBD2
CASSAGEKNYGYTF TGTGCCAGCAGCGCGGGGGAAAAGAACTATGGCTACACCTTC TRBJ1-2 NA TRBV5-6 14 NA
CASSNGGTGPTYGYTF TGCGCCAGCAGCAACGGGGGAACCGGGCCAACCTATGGCTACACCTTC TRBJ1-2 NA TRBV5-1 16 NA
CASSPWPTGMGSGANVLTF TGCGCCAGCAGCCCCTGGCCGACAGGGATGGGCTCTGGGGCCAACGTCCTGACTTTC TRBJ2-6 NA TRBV5-1 19 TRBD1
CASRGFLGQGDQPQHF TGTGCCAGCAGGGGATTCCTGGGACAGGGGGATCAGCCCCAGCATTTT TRBJ1-5 many TRBV2 16 TRBD1
CASSQSDGSTQYF TGTGCCAGCAGCCAATCCGACGGCTCGACCCAGTACTTC TRBJ2-5 few TRBV3-1 13 NA
CASSEVATFSYNEQFF TGTGCCAGCAGTGAAGTGGCGACATTCTCCTACAATGAGCAGTTCTTC TRBJ2-1 many TRBV2 16 NA
CSPRRGSPNSPLHF TGCAGCCCACGTAGGGGGTCCCCTAATTCACCCCTCCACTTT TRBJ1-6 many TRBV20-1 14 NA
CASSFGNSYEQYF TGTGCCAGCAGCTTCGGGAACTCCTACGAGCAGTACTTC TRBJ2-7 few TRBV7-9 13 NA
CASSYLGQGVYEQYF TGTGCCAGCAGTTACTTAGGACAGGGGGTCTACGAGCAGTACTTC TRBJ2-7 NA TRBV12-3/TRBV12-4 15 TRBD1
CASSFLLGGYTF TGTGCCAGCAGCTTTTTGCTGGGAGGCTACACCTTC TRBJ1-2 NA TRBV5-5 12 NA
CASSSQGGGGYTF TGTGCCAGCAGCTCACAGGGAGGAGGAGGCTACACCTTC TRBJ1-2 few TRBV5-5 13 NA
CASSLVDNNYGYTF TGTGCCAGCAGCTTAGTCGACAATAACTATGGCTACACCTTC TRBJ1-2 many TRBV11-2 14 NA
CASSRDGSYEQYF TGCGCCAGCAGCCGGGACGGCTCCTACGAGCAGTACTTC TRBJ2-7 many TRBV5-1 13 NA
CASSFRDRGQGYTF TGTGCCAGCAGCTTTCGGGACAGGGGACAAGGCTACACCTTC TRBJ1-2 NA TRBV5-4 14 TRBD1
CASSLAGGQETQYF TGTGCCAGCAGTCTGGCGGGGGGACAAGAGACCCAGTACTTC TRBJ2-5 many TRBV7-9 14 TRBD2
CASSLVSAGATYEQYF TGTGCCAGCAGCTTAGTCTCAGCGGGAGCCACCTACGAGCAGTACTTC TRBJ2-7 few TRBV7-8 16 TRBD2
CASSRNTEAFF TGTGCCAGCAGCCGGAACACTGAAGCTTTCTTT TRBJ1-1 many TRBV5-4 11 NA
CSAPRDSNTGELFF TGCAGTGCTCCGCGGGACAGCAACACCGGGGAGCTGTTTTTT TRBJ2-2 many TRBV20-1 14 NA
CASSQAAGGTEAFF TGCGCCAGCAGCCAAGCCGCAGGGGGCACTGAAGCTTTCTTT TRBJ1-1 NA TRBV4-1 14 TRBD1
CASSSASGRSEQFF TGCGCCAGCAGCAGCGCTAGCGGGAGGAGTGAGCAGTTCTTC TRBJ2-1 NA TRBV5-1 14 TRBD2
CASSTGTGVSQPQHF TGTGCCAGCAGCACCGGGACAGGAGTTAGTCAGCCCCAGCATTTT TRBJ1-5 few TRBV12-3/TRBV12-4 15 TRBD1
CSVRPTTNTEAFF TGCAGCGTTAGACCTACAACGAACACTGAAGCTTTCTTT TRBJ1-1 few TRBV29-1 13 NA
CASGRGGETQYF TGTGCCAGCGGACGGGGAGGGGAGACCCAGTACTTC TRBJ2-5 many TRBV6-1 12 TRBD2
CSARWTGGGNQPQHF TGCAGTGCTAGGTGGACAGGGGGTGGGAATCAGCCCCAGCATTTT TRBJ1-5 NA TRBV20-1 15 TRBD1
CASSPQGAGEQYF TGTGCCAGCAGTCCACAGGGGGCGGGGGAGCAGTACTTC TRBJ2-7 NA TRBV27 13 TRBD1
CASSYRGRETQYF TGTGCCAGCAGTTACAGGGGGCGCGAGACCCAGTACTTC TRBJ2-5 NA TRBV12-3/TRBV12-4 13 TRBD1
CASSLYYNLVNTEAFF TGTGCCAGCAGCTTATACTATAATCTGGTTAACACTGAAGCTTTCTTT TRBJ1-1 many TRBV7-2 16 NA
CASSRPAGRDRVLF TGTGCCAGCAGCCGTCCCGCTGGGCGGGACAGGGTCCTCTTC TRBJ2-1 many TRBV7-9 14 TRBD1
CSVELREGPHIQYF TGCAGCGTTGAGTTGAGGGAGGGCCCCCACATTCAGTACTTC TRBJ2-4 NA TRBV29-1 14 TRBD2
CAGAREGKTDTQYF TGTGCTGGAGCACGGGAGGGCAAGACAGATACGCAGTATTTT TRBJ2-3 many TRBV12-5 14 TRBD2
CASSTMGLAGGTTDTQYF TGTGCCAGCAGTACTATGGGACTAGCGGGAGGCACGACAGATACGCAGTATTTT TRBJ2-3 few TRBV27 18 TRBD2